This T cell receptor beta chain emerged from a study of technical replicates of blood from several donors. TCRdb's table, derived via immunoSEQ multiplex PCR, lists solely in-frame clones and lacks some. The sample includes about 14,000 clones, around 82% of them seen just once. This clonotype was sampled from a human donor in good health. Sequencing used PBMCs.

In nucleotides, the CDR3 is TGTGCCACCGGCCGGGACACCAGCTACGAGCAGTACTTC. Amino acid sequence: CATGRDTSYEQYF. J is TRBJ2-7 and V is TRBV15; D may be TRBD1 (6 bases). The V end was cut by 8 bases, the J end by 3 bases, with 14 bases between. Germline CDR1 reads LNHNV; CDR2 reads YYDKDF (reference sequence). The CDR3 spans 13 residues. Combining the CDR3 with reference TRBV15 and TRBJ2-7 gives the whole variable domain DAMVIQNPRYQVTQFGKPVTLSCSQTLNHNVMYWYQQKSSQAPKLLFHYYDKDFNNEADTPDNFQSRRPNTSFCFLDIRSPGLGDTAMYLCATGRDTSYEQYFGPGTRLTVT.